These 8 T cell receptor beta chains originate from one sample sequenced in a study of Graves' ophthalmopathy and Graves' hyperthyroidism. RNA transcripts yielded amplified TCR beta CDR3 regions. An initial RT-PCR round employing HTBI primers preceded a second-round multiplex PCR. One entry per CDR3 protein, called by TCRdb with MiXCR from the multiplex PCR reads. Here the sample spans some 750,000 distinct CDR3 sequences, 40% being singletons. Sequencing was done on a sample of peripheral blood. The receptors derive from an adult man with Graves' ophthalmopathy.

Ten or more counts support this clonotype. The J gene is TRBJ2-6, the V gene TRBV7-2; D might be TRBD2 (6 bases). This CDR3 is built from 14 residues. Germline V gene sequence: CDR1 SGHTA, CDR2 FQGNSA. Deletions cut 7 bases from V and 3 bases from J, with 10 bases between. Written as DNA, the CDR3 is TGTGCCAGCAAGGTGGGAGGTGGGGCCAACGTCCTGACTTTC. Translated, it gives CASKVGGGANVLTF.

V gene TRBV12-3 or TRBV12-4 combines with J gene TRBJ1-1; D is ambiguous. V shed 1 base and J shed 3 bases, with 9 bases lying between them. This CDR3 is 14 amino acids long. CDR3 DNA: TGTGCCAGCAGTTTAGTTGAGGGCCACACTGAAGCTTTCTTT. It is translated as CASSLVEGHTEAFF.

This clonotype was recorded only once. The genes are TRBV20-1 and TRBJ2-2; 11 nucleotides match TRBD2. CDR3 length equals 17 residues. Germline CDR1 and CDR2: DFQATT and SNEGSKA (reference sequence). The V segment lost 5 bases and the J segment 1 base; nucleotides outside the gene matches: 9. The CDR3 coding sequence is TGCAGTGCTCGATACTCGGGACTAGCGGTGAACACCGGGGAGCTGTTTTTT. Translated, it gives CSARYSGLAVNTGELFF.

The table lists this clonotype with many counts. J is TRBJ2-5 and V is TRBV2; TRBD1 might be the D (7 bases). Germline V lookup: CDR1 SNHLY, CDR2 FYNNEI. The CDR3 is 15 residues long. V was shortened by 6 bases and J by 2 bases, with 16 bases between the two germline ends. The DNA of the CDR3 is TGTGCCAGCAGCGCGGGACAGATCGCTCAAGAGACCCAGTACTTC. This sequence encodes CASSAGQIAQETQYF. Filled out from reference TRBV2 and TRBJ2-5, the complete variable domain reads EPEVTQTPSHQVTQMGQEVILRCVPISNHLYFYWYRQILGQKVEFLVSFYNNEISEKSEIFDDQFSVERPDGSNFTLKIRSTKLEDSAMYFCASSAGQIAQETQYFGPGTRLLVL.

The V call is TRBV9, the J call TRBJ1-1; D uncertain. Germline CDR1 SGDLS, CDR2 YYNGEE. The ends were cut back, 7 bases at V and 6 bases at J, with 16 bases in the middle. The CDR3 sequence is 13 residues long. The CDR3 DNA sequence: TGTGCCAGCTCACCGGACGGGCTCGCTGAAGCTTTCTTT. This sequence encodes CASSPDGLAEAFF.

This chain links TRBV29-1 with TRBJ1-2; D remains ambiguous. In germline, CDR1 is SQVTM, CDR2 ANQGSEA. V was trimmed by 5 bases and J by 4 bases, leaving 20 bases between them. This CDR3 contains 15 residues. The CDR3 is CSVKDQSPASYGYTF. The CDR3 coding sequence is TGCAGCGTTAAGGACCAGTCCCCGGCTAGCTATGGCTACACCTTC.

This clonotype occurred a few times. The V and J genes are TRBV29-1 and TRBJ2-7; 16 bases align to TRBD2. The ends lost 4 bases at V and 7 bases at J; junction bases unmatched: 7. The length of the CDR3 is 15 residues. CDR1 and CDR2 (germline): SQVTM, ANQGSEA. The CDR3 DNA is TGCAGCGTTGGGGGACTAGCGGGAGGGGGGGATGAGCAGTACTTC. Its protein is CSVGGLAGGGDEQYF.

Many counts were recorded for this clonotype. CDR3 bases: TGTGCCACCAGTGATATAGGGAGCAATCAGCCCCAGCATTTT. It is translated as CATSDIGSNQPQHF. V is TRBV24-1 and J is TRBJ1-5, with no clear D. The germline V and J ends were trimmed by 3 bases and 1 base, with 6 bases remaining between them. The length of the CDR3 is 14 residues. CDR1 is KGHDR, CDR2 SFDVKD, per germline.